This T cell receptor (beta chain) originates from a study of T cells after posttransplantation cyclophosphamide (dated by TCRdb to 2016 to 2017). Regarding the complete study: Using TRB sequencing, the study followed how the T cell repertoire rebuilt after myeloablative bone marrow transplantation with posttransplantation cyclophosphamide given as GVHD prophylaxis. Blood from all 35 or so PTCy patients with 1-year posttransplant specimens was subjected to TRB sequencing. Samples from roughly 32 PTCy-treated patients, along with samples from 15 to 20 of their related bone marrow donors, underwent antigen receptor sequencing. TRA and TRB clonality were tightly correlated in about ten samples, so subsequent TCR analyses focused on TRB only. In 3 patients, TRB sequencing was also performed on up to roughly 3 more blood samples taken 2 to 5.2 years after transplant, and in a handful of patients, pretransplant blood was also TRB-sequenced. Public TRB sequences were checked against a database of over 3,500 sequences associated with responses to pathogens, tumor antigens, self-antigens and alloantigens.

Peripheral blood samples were provided by related bone marrow donors on the day of marrow donation. Peripheral blood and bone marrow mononuclear cells were isolated by Ficoll-Hypaque density centrifugation and cryopreserved. Paper-wide results and their limitations: Across roughly 49 patients, TRB clonality was highly associated with recipient CMV seropositivity and CMV reactivation, and PTCy diversity was similar to diversity in CNI/methotrexate controls. Donor-recipient similarity was low at 1-2 months but increased during the first year, and donor CD8+ memory clones often dominated later blood repertoires. The TRB repertoires of T cells infiltrating skin or GI tract showed only limited overlap with the TRB repertoires of T cells in blood.

This clone was counted at least ten times. Its cognate antigen has yet to be identified. Germline and junction disagree at one end, which may indicate a read error. Genomic DNA was the input for TRB sequencing, which was run either with the immunoSEQ assay at survey resolution or with the hsTCRB kit. The original methods were these. The immunoSEQ software handled initial read processing, and the LymphoSeq R package was used for repertoire analyses. Clonality was calculated as 1 minus normalized Shannon entropy, and the Gini coefficient was also calculated for each TRB dataset. To infer phenotypes in unsorted samples, TRB sequences from sorted subsets of the recipient or donor were mapped onto the unsorted samples of the same recipient. In TCRdb, the immuneACCESS table is reduced to in-frame sequences with V and J assigned. These tables do not hold every clone; where another copy was compared, an unresolved V gene accounts for under half, and the others remain unexplained. V, J and clone size are those of that table, while D and trimming were read from the DNA. This sample shows 20,000 to 25,000 clones, and none of them turns up only once. The ten top clones hold roughly 6.6% of the sample.

Input material: PBMCs. The receptor was isolated from a woman in her sixties in good health, CMV-negative, and a related stem cell transplant donor.

The CDR3 loop reads CASSLGRGTGELFF. The nucleotide sequence is given as TGTGCTAGCAGCTTGGGGCGGGGCACCGGGGAGCTGTTTTTT. The sequence joins TRBV7-7 to TRBJ2-2; the D gene is perhaps TRBD2, from 6 matching bases. The CDR3 runs 14 amino acids, cysteine and phenylalanine included. Of all the DNA, just the CDR3 is kept, 42 bases in frame from base 1. CDR1 and CDR2 were assigned from the germline V gene (reference sequence) as SSHAT and FNYEAQ.